A selection of T cell receptor beta chains follows, all from one sample in a study of beta chain features in type 1 diabetes. TCRdb's table, derived via immunoSEQ multiplex PCR, lists solely in-frame clones and lacks some. Among more than 550,000 clones listed, 11% to 15% were seen once. Specimen: naive CD4+ T cells from blood. All receptors come from a man between 18 and 35 years old with type 1 diabetes. The CDR3 runs from the conserved cysteine through the conserved F or W. The D gene is left open where the match is weak. For some rows the clone size is stated as once, few or many, or as a class when expanded; others skip it.

v_gene,abundance,j_gene,d_gene,CDR3aa,CDR3nt
TRBV5-1,.,TRBJ1-2,TRBD1,CASSIGQGAFPKGYTF,TGCGCCAGCAGCATTGGACAGGGGGCTTTCCCGAAAGGCTACACCTTC
TRBV5-1,.,TRBJ1-1,.,CASSAKQMNTEAFF,TGCGCCAGCAGCGCCAAACAGATGAACACTGAAGCTTTCTTT
TRBV18,.,TRBJ1-1,.,CASSPLADTEAFF,TGTGCCAGCTCACCACTGGCGGACACTGAAGCTTTCTTT
TRBV5-6,few,TRBJ2-7,.,CASTFVGEQYF,TGTGCCAGCACCTTTGTCGGCGAGCAGTACTTC
TRBV11-2,.,TRBJ2-1,.,CASSPGWGAAYNEQFF,TGTGCCAGCAGCCCTGGGTGGGGAGCCGCCTACAATGAGCAGTTCTTC
TRBV4-1,few,TRBJ1-5,TRBD1,CASSQDLLSGQVFGQPQHF,TGCGCCAGCAGCCAAGATCTTTTGTCCGGACAGGTCTTCGGACAGCCCCAGCATTTT
TRBV9,.,TRBJ2-2,.,CASSTRGTNTGELFF,TGTGCCAGCAGCACGCGGGGCACGAACACCGGGGAGCTGTTTTTT
TRBV6-5,few,TRBJ1-6,.,CASSYKGGDSPLHF,TGTGCCAGCAGTTACAAGGGGGGGGATTCACCCCTCCACTTT
TRBV2,once,TRBJ1-2,.,CASSDEGANYGYTF,TGTGCCAGCAGTGATGAAGGGGCTAACTATGGCTACACCTTC
TRBV20-1,few,TRBJ1-2,TRBD1,CSAGTGDGYTF,TGCAGTGCAGGAACAGGGGATGGCTACACCTTC
TRBV7-2,few,TRBJ1-6,.,CASSEQVDNSPLHF,TGTGCCAGCAGCGAACAGGTTGATAATTCACCCCTCCACTTT
TRBV29-1,.,TRBJ2-3,.,CSVQAGRITDTQYF,TGCAGCGTTCAGGCGGGTAGGATCACAGATACGCAGTATTTT
TRBV7-2,.,TRBJ2-5,TRBD1,CASSLAGTGQETQYF,TGTGCCAGCAGCTTAGCGGGGACAGGGCAAGAGACCCAGTACTTC
TRBV10-3,.,TRBJ2-7,TRBD1,CAISRQGSTYEQYF,TGTGCCATCAGTCGACAGGGATCCACCTACGAGCAGTACTTC
TRBV5-1,.,TRBJ2-1,TRBD2,CASSLTGLDYNEQFF,TGCGCCAGCAGCTTGACGGGACTAGACTACAATGAGCAGTTCTTC
TRBV29-1,few,TRBJ1-4,.,CSAVGLVVGEKLFF,TGCAGCGCCGTGGGCCTCGTGGTTGGTGAAAAACTGTTTTTT
TRBV28,few,TRBJ2-7,.,CASSLVREQYF,TGTGCCAGCAGTTTAGTCCGCGAGCAGTACTTC
TRBV19,few,TRBJ1-5,.,CASSIQGGNQPQHF,TGTGCCAGTAGTATACAGGGTGGCAATCAGCCCCAGCATTTT
TRBV7-9,few,TRBJ2-3,.,CASSFRVGSSTDTQYF,TGTGCCAGCAGCTTTAGGGTCGGTTCCAGCACAGATACGCAGTATTTT
TRBV30,.,TRBJ2-5,.,CAWSPPGGQETQYF,TGTGCCTGGAGCCCTCCCGGCGGACAAGAGACCCAGTACTTC
TRBV7-2,.,TRBJ2-7,.,CASSLMGPATYEQYF,TGTGCCAGCAGCTTAATGGGCCCTGCTACCTACGAGCAGTACTTC
TRBV2,few,TRBJ1-2,.,CASSASTGNYGYTF,TGTGCCAGCAGCGCCTCGACAGGAAACTATGGCTACACCTTC
TRBV4-2,.,TRBJ1-4,.,CASSQGTAATNEKLFF,TGTGCCAGCAGCCAAGGGACAGCCGCAACTAATGAAAAACTGTTTTTT
TRBV7-2,few,TRBJ1-5,.,CASSTARAGGQPQHF,TGTGCCAGCAGCACTGCCCGTGCGGGGGGTCAGCCCCAGCATTTT
TRBV12-2,.,TRBJ2-1,.,CASRLPSGRDNEQFF,TGTGCAAGTCGCTTACCGAGCGGGAGGGACAATGAGCAGTTCTTC
TRBV30,few,TRBJ1-1,TRBD1,CAWSPQDRLTEAFF,TGTGCCTGGAGTCCTCAGGACAGGCTCACTGAAGCTTTCTTT